This T cell receptor beta chain was observed in a study of T cells in Graves' hyperthyroidism and ophthalmopathy (dated 2019 in TCRdb). The study in broad terms: A discovery cohort of about a hundred patients, about 40 with Graves' ophthalmopathy and under 60 with stable Graves' hyperthyroidism, was used to find distinguishing TCR V-J signatures. Following sampling, methimazole starting at 30 mg daily was given to hyperthyroidism patients, and high-dose intravenous methylprednisolone was given to ophthalmopathy patients. The study also compared thyroid tissue and blood T-cell repertoires from 5 to 7 Graves' hyperthyroidism patients. The approximately 90 discovery patients were randomly split 7:3 into training and test sets. Prospective prediction of ophthalmopathy was tested in an independent validation cohort consisting of roughly 19 hyperthyroidism patients and around 17 patients who later progressed to ophthalmopathy. The paper describes TCR Vbeta CDR3 sequencing of 120 to 150 peripheral blood samples, made up of 43 ophthalmopathy patients, approximately 73 hyperthyroidism patients and some 17 progressor patients. What the research found in general, with its limitations: Sample size was not statistically predetermined, and blinding of investigators to group allocation was not performed. A model built on a 13 V-J signature distinguished ophthalmopathy from stable hyperthyroidism, reaching around 88% sensitivity and around 81% specificity in cross-validation and 80%/75% in testing. Most expanded thyroid clonotypes (frequency above 0.001) were also detected in blood, suggesting blood repertoires may reflect thyroid immune responses. In validation, the model predicted progression to ophthalmopathy with 65% to 71% sensitivity and over 72% specificity, a median of about 6.7 months before onset.

TCR beta CDR3 regions were amplified from RNA transcripts. A first-round RT-PCR of the TCR CDR3 used the HTBI primer set with the Qiagen OneStep RT-PCR kit. The libraries were constructed in a second round of multiplex PCR and then size-selected and purified. Paired-end sequencing of the libraries was performed with 100 bp reads on an Illumina HiSeq2000. The study's own analysis went as follows. SOAPnuke was used to process the raw data, with reads discarded if the reads contained adapters or uncalled bases, had a mean Phred below 15, or lacked an exact constant-primer or identifier match. COPE v1.2.5 was used to merge the high-quality paired reads, and each unique nucleotide sequence was defined as a clonotype. Clonotypes were aligned to IMGT TRBV, TRBD and TRBJ reference segments using MiTCR v1.1. The analysis included only V-J combinations with a frequency above 0.0001, which together covered 98% to 99.2% of the repertoires. A TCS score was defined as the ratio of F50 (clonal expansion) to E x V (chaos), with BLOSUM62-based TCRdist applied between CDR3 peptides within each V-J. Welch's t-statistics and random forest reduced 514 V-J features to roughly 13, which were used in a naive Bayes classifier (R e1071). The similarity between thyroid and blood repertoires was quantified using the Morisita-Horn index. TCRdb itself trimmed the public reads at Q25 with fastp, ran MiXCR and retained productive beta chains. Records with the same CDR3 protein are collapsed into one entry carrying the most frequent genes and DNA. The V and J calls were determined by TCRdb, not by the authors. This sample has 610,000 or so distinct CDR3 sequences in its table, and roughly 50% of those were observed once. Together, the top ten hold about 7.8% of the sample.

Stable Graves' hyperthyroidism was defined as the absence of progression to ophthalmopathy over 18 months of follow-up. Hyperthyroidism patients were newly diagnosed, with disease duration under 2 months, and aged 18 to 65 years. The study excluded patients with uncontrolled infections, other autoimmune diseases, pregnancy or lactation. Diagnoses relied on clinical symptoms, serum thyroxine and TRAb, thyroid ultrasound and orbital computed tomography. Total RNA was extracted using Trizol reagent, and RNA quality was assessed on an Agilent 2100 Bioanalyzer. To note about this clonotype: This clone's antigen is unknown. Base qualities were left out, and no much larger clone turns up one base away.

The receptor comes from a woman aged 18-35 years with Graves' hyperthyroidism. Sequenced: peripheral blood or thyroid tissue (not recorded which).

CDR3 region: CASSLQGQTQYF. The nucleotide sequence reads TGTGCCAGCAGCCTCCAGGGTCAGACCCAGTACTTC. The chain links TRBV7-9 with TRBJ2-5; the D gene is possibly TRBD1, with 5 bases matching. Taken from cysteine to phenylalanine, the CDR3 has 12 residues. The sequence is cut down to CDR3 DNA, 36 bases in frame from base 1. V and J lose 5 bases and 6 bases, and a span of 10 bases separates them. Taken from the germline V gene (reference sequence), the CDR1 and CDR2 loops are SEHNR and FQNEAQ.